These T cell receptor beta chains were read from a single sample in a study of response to subunit inactivated influenza vaccine. TCRdb re-called the RT-PCR reads through MiXCR, storing one row per CDR3 protein. The data show about 580,000 distinct CDR3 sequences, with 14% seen just once and over 8.5% held by the top ten. Sequenced material: PBMCs from blood, taken 11 to 12 days after vaccination. These receptors were collected from a man aged 50 to 60 who received an inactivated influenza vaccine. CDR3s leave out the opening cysteine and the closing phenylalanine or tryptophan. Each record gives: J gene, V gene, CDR3 protein.

J gene: TRBJ1-6; V gene: TRBV25-1; CDR3 protein: ASSERTKRPNSPLH
J gene: TRBJ2-2; V gene: TRBV15; CDR3 protein: ATSRGAGRYTGELF
J gene: TRBJ2-5; V gene: TRBV4-3; CDR3 protein: ASSQGIQSQETQY
J gene: TRBJ2-2; V gene: TRBV6-4; CDR3 protein: ASSRPHSGTSGRVYTGELF
J gene: TRBJ2-7; V gene: TRBV28; CDR3 protein: ASSLGPGLAGGEQY
J gene: TRBJ2-5; V gene: TRBV20-1; CDR3 protein: SARVASGIQETQY
J gene: TRBJ2-5; V gene: TRBV7-9; CDR3 protein: ASSLAPGVGTQY
J gene: TRBJ2-5; V gene: TRBV29-1; CDR3 protein: SVGRETQY
J gene: TRBJ1-4; V gene: TRBV10-3; CDR3 protein: AISGVGESEKLF
J gene: TRBJ2-2; V gene: TRBV27; CDR3 protein: ASSLLAGGTTGELF
J gene: TRBJ2-1; V gene: TRBV20-1; CDR3 protein: SASHRQNEQF